The clone carrying this T cell receptor beta chain appeared a single time. The antigen is undetermined. At one of its ends the junction is not consistent with the germline gene, which may arise from a read error. TCRdb recomputed calls from the reads with MiXCR, one row per CDR3 protein. This sample yields hundreds of thousands of distinct CDR3 sequences, of which about a third are seen a single time; 13% belongs to the top ten. This specimen belongs to a study of T cell repertoires in cytomegalovirus infection. Study-wide findings and caveats: In two of eight donors, the top clonotype was HLA-C-restricted CMV-specific.

This TCR was recovered from a human donor in good health (CMV status not recorded). Some clones in this sample may be carry-over from other donors' samples. The starting material was cultured CD8+ T cells from PBMCs, obtained from culture after CMV antigen stimulation.

CDR3 nucleotides: TGTGTCAGTAGAATTTTTCCTCGACAGGGGCCTACGGATGGCTACACCTTC. Translating gives CVSRIFPRQGPTDGYTF. This sequence joins TRBV19 and TRBJ1-2; 8 positions match TRBD1. The CDR3 length is 17 residues. Germline CDR1 is LNHDA and CDR2 is SQIVND (reference sequence).